The next 9 T cell receptor beta chains were all read from a single sample in a study of shared clonotypes between healthy human individuals. Generated by immunoSEQ multiplex PCR, the TCRdb table keeps only in-frame clones and is missing some. The table includes over 700,000 clones, approximately 72% detected once. The material sequenced was memory CD4+ T cells sorted from blood. Subset: CD45RA-negative fraction. Receptors originate from a woman aged 30 to 39 in good health.

The CDR3 nucleotides are TGTGCCAGCAGTTTACCGGGAGCCTGGTACGAGCAGTACTTC. Its protein product is CASSLPGAWYEQYF. The gene calls are TRBV28 and TRBJ2-7; tentatively, D is TRBD2 (6 bases). Germline V gene lookup returns CDR1 MDHEN and CDR2 SYDVKM. This CDR3 spans 14 amino acids. The ends were cut back, 2 bases at V and 4 bases at J, with 12 bases in the middle.

This clone has just a few counts. Within the sample, other DNA sequences also encode this same CDR3. The chain employs TRBV5-1 and TRBJ2-1; perhaps TRBD2 as D (5 bases). Germline CDR1 reads SGHRS; CDR2 reads YFSETQ. V lost 1 base to trimming and J lost 3 bases, with 11 bases between them. The CDR3 has 15 amino acids. CDR3 in DNA: TGCGCCAGCAGCTTGTCCAGCGGTGACTACAATGAGCAGTTCTTC. This encodes CASSLSSGDYNEQFF.

This chain uses TRBV25-1 with TRBJ2-3; D possibly corresponds to TRBD1 (6 bases). This CDR3 has 17 residues. V was shortened by 4 bases and J by 3 bases, with 20 bases between the two germline ends. Germline assignment: CDR1 MGHDK and CDR2 SYGVNS. The CDR3 sequence is CASSGSHPRTATDTQYF. Here the CDR3 DNA reads TGTGCCAGCAGTGGATCCCACCCGCGGACAGCTACAGATACGCAGTATTTT.

The chain recombines TRBV7-8 with TRBJ2-3; D is perhaps TRBD1 or TRBD2 (5 bases each). From germline, CDR1 is SGHVS and CDR2 FQNEAQ. V was pared by 5 bases and J by 2 bases, with 11 bases between. The CDR3 has 14 residues. CDR3 sequence reads: CASSRDHATDTQYF. The CDR3 nucleotides are TGTGCCAGCAGCCGGGACCACGCCACAGATACGCAGTATTTT. Combining the CDR3 with reference TRBV7-8 and TRBJ2-3 gives the whole variable domain GAGVSQSPRYKVAKRGQDVALRCDPISGHVSLFWYQQALGQGPEFLTYFQNEAQLDKSGLPSDRFFAERPEGSVSTLKIQRTQQEDSAVYLCASSRDHATDTQYFGPGTRLTVL.

This clone was found once. The chain joins TRBV7-9 to TRBJ2-7; D remains ambiguous. The CDR3 contains 11 residues. Germline values: CDR1 SEHNR, CDR2 FQNEAQ (reference sequence). The V end was cut by 5 bases, the J end by 3 bases, with 5 bases between. Here the CDR3 reads CASSGYYEQYF. The CDR3 bases are TGTGCCAGCAGCGGTTACTACGAGCAGTACTTC.

The gene calls are TRBV28 and TRBJ2-1, with a possible D match to TRBD1 (6 bases). The CDR3 extends over 13 amino acids. V gave up 9 bases and J gave up 2 bases, with 11 bases separating them. Germline V gene data show CDR1 as MDHEN and CDR2 as SYDVKM. CDR3 residues: CASTGTPYNEQFF. DNA of the CDR3: TGTGCCAGTACGGGGACACCCTACAATGAGCAGTTCTTC.

On this clone itself: Other DNA sequences in the same sample also yield this CDR3. The J gene is TRBJ2-3, the V gene TRBV11-2; 9 positions match TRBD1. The CDR3 consists of 16 residues. V was clipped by 1 base and J by 4 bases; unmatched bases: 6. Germline loops: CDR1 SGHAT, CDR2 FQNNGV. The CDR3 loop is CASSLGQGVFADTQYF. The CDR3 DNA sequence: TGTGCCAGCAGCTTAGGACAGGGGGTATTCGCAGATACGCAGTATTTT. The whole variable domain, remainder taken from reference TRBV11-2 and TRBJ2-3, is EAGVAQSPRYKIIEKRQSVAFWCNPISGHATLYWYQQILGQGPKLLIQFQNNGVVDDSQLPKDRFSAERLKGVDSTLKIQPAKLEDSAVYLCASSLGQGVFADTQYFGPGTRLTVL.

This chain connects TRBV5-4 to TRBJ2-1; no definite D call. Germline V lookup: CDR1 SGHNT, CDR2 YYREEE (reference sequence). This CDR3 has 12 amino acids. The V end lost 1 base, the J end lost 6 bases, and 5 bases lay between the germline ends. The CDR3 protein is CASSLSTNEQFF. The CDR3 DNA sequence: TGTGCCAGCAGCTTGTCTACCAATGAGCAGTTCTTC.

This clone was seen more than once but under ten times. The genes are TRBV27 and TRBJ1-5, with D possibly TRBD1 on 5 matching bases. Deletions cut 2 bases from V and 7 bases from J, with 12 bases between. This CDR3 is 14 amino acids long. Germline V gives CDR1 MNHEY, CDR2 SMNVEV (reference sequence). The CDR3 DNA reads as TGTGCCAGCAGTTTAGAGGTTGGGGGACAGCCCCAGCATTTT. Translated: CASSLEVGGQPQHF.